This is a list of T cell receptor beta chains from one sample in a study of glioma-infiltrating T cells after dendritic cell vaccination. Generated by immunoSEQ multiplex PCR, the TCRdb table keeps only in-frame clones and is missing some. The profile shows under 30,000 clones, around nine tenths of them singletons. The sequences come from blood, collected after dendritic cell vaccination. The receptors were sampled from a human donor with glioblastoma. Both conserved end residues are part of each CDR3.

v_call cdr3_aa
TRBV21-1 CASSFFRGPGANVLTF
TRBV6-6 CASSSGGLGYTF
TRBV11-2 CASSLGQGVKAFF
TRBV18 CASSLGQGDNSPLHF
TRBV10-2 CASRDRAGQETQYF
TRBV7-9 CASSFGGAGQPQHF
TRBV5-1 CASFRGQWDTEAFF
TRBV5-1 CASSDGTGLLRRSYEQYF
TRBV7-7 CASSLAPYGQNEQYF
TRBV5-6 CASSDGLAGAYQETQYF
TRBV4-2 CASSQEYPGQVLNEQYF
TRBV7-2 CASSSLSGTSSYNEQFF
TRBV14 CASSSGPATNEKLFF
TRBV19 CASSATRLGQTSGNTIYF
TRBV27 CASSRGGYNSPLHF
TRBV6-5 CASSQGPYEQYF
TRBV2 CASSGGLGSRDNEKLFF
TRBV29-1 CSVGQSSYEQYF
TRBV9 CASSVATVGQEDETQYF
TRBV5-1 CASSPGTGMTYEQYF
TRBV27 CASRGAVSNTGELFF
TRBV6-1 CASGNRGNYGYTF
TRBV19 CASSSTGTMNTEAFF
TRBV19 CASSIYGQTSYEQYF
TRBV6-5 CASSPAGGKFGYTF
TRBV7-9 CASSLRTGGNTIYF
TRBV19 CASRLDRVNTGELFF
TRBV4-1 CASSQSGQNRLRETQYF
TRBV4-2 CASSQESGSYEQYF
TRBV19 CASRSGRRNEKLFF
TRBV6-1 CASSTPLAGNYEQYF
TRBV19 CASSIGPGQGAYEQYF
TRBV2 CASKPGQVSYEQYF
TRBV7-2 CASNSRGGGETQYF
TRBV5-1 CASSVGTSRLYNEQFF
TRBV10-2 CASSESRAARLYGYTF
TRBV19 CASSPNPGTAFGYGYTF
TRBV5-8 CASRGAGLSYGYTF
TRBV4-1 CASSQGLAWAEQFF
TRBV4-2 CASSQDGPGEVYEQYF
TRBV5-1 CASSVQGSYYEQYF
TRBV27 CASSLLSSVQVAFF
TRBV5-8 CASSLATGSGANVLTF
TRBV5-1 CASSTQGGDSPLHF
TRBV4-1 CASSFSGGNYEQYF
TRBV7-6 CASSSLGDTDTQYF
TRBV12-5 CASGLLAAGLALAKNIQYF
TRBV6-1 CASSERGPTNEKLFF
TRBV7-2 CASSKDSYEQYF
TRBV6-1 CASLGHGDQPQHF
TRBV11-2 CASSPRDRGSYNEQFF
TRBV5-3 CASSSGGAYSPLHF
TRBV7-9 CASNEAGGLYEQFF